The sequence of this TCR beta chain was determined in a study of blood T cell repertoires in COVID-19. For the study at large: Samples of COVID-19 (acute and convalescent) were obtained from the United States, Italy and Spain. T cells, B-cell-depleted T cells, or PBMCs provided the cDNA or gDNA that served as material.

As processed by the authors: How many nucleated cells were present was estimated from reference gene primer amplification. Method: immunoSEQ multiplex PCR; TCRdb's copy keeps in-frame clones and lacks some. Clone size and the V and J calls come from that table; the DNA yielded D and trimming. The sample yields roughly 120,000 clones, around nine tenths seen once. V was pared by 7 bases and J by 4 bases, with 12 bases of the junction left unmatched. CDR3 length equals 15 residues. The germline CDR1 and CDR2 sequences are SGHTA and FQGNSA. J is TRBJ1-2 and V is TRBV7-2, with TRBD1 matching over 7 bases. Input material: peripheral blood. This clonotype was obtained from a woman between 50 and 59 years old with acute or convalescent COVID-19. In nucleotides, the CDR3 is TGTGCCAGCACCTGGCAGGGGGACAGCCTCTATGGCTACACCTTC. Protein product: CASTWQGDSLYGYTF.